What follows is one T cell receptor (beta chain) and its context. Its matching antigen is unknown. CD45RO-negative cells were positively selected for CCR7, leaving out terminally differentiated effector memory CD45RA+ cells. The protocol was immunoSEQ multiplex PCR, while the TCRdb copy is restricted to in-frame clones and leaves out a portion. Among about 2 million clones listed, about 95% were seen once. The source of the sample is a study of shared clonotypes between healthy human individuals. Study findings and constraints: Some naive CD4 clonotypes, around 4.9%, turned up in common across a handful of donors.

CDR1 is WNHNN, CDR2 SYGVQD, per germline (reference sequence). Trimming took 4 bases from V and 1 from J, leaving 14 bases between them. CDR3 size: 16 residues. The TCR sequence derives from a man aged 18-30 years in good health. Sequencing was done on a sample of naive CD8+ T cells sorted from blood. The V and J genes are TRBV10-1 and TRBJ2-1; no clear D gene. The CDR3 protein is CASSASTVISYNEQFF. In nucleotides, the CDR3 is TGCGCCAGCAGTGCGTCAACGGTGATATCCTACAATGAGCAGTTCTTC.